Detailed here is one T cell receptor (beta chain). This sample is part of a study of blood T cell repertoires in COVID-19. The assay was immunoSEQ multiplex PCR, and TCRdb's table has in-frame clones only and misses some. Of 70,000 or so clones in the sample, 60% to 80% were seen once. Germline-derived CDR1 and CDR2 are MNHEY and SVGAGI. The J segment lost 1 base and the V segment lost 7 bases, leaving 6 bases of the junction unmatched. CDR3 length: 14 residues. This chain joins TRBV6-5 and TRBJ2-5; TRBD2 agrees at 7 bases. The material sequenced was peripheral blood. This sequence originates from a human donor in a cohort sampled during active COVID-19. The CDR3 DNA follows: TGTGCCAGCATCAGGAGCGGGGCCCAAGAGACCCAGTACTTC. It encodes CASIRSGAQETQYF.